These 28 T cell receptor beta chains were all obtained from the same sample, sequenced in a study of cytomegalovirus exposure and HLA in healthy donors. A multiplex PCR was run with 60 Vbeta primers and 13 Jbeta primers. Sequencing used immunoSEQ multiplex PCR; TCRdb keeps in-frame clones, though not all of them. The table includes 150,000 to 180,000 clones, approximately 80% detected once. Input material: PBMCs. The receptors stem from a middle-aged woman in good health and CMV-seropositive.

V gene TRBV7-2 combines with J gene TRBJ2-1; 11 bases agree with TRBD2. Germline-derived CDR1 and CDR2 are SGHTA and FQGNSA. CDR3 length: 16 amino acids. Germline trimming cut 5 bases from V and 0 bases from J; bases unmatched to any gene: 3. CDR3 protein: CASSASGGSSYNEQFF. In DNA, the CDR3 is TGTGCCAGCAGCGCTAGCGGGGGGAGCTCCTACAATGAGCAGTTCTTC.

CDR3 region: CASRLTGGTYEQYF. The DNA for the CDR3 is TGTGCCAGCAGGCTGACAGGGGGAACCTACGAGCAGTACTTC. V usage is TRBV28 and J usage is TRBJ2-7; 9 bases align to TRBD1. Germline V gene sequence: CDR1 MDHEN, CDR2 SYDVKM. V gave up 6 bases and J gave up 2 bases; unmatched junction bases: 5. This CDR3 has 14 residues.

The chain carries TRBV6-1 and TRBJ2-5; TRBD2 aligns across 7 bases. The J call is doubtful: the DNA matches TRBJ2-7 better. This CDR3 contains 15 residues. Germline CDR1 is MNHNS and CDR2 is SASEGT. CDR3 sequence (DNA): TGTGCCACCCAACGAGGAGGGACTATCTCCTACGAGCAGTACTTC. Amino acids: CATQRGGTISYEQYF.

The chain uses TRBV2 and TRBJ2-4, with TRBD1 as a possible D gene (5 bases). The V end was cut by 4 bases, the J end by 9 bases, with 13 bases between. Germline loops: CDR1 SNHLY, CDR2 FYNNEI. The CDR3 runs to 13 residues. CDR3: CASSGQTARIQYF. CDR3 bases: TGTGCCAGCAGTGGACAGACGGCTCGCATTCAGTACTTC. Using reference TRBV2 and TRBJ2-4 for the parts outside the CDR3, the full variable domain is EPEVTQTPSHQVTQMGQEVILRCVPISNHLYFYWYRQILGQKVEFLVSFYNNEISEKSEIFDDQFSVERPDGSNFTLKIRSTKLEDSAMYFCASSGQTARIQYFGAGTRLSVL.

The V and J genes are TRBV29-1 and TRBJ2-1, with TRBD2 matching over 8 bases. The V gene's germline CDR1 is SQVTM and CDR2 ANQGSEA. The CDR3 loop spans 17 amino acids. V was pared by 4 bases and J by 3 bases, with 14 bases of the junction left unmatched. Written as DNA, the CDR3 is TGCAGCGTTGCCTCCCTTAGGCTAGCGGGCATCTACAATGAGCAGTTCTTC. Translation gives CSVASLRLAGIYNEQFF.

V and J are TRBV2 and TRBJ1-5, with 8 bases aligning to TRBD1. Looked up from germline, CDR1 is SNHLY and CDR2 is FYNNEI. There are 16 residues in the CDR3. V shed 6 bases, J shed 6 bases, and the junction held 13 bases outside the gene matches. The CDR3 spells CASSLGTTGQGQPQHF. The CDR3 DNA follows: TGTGCCAGCAGCCTTGGGACTACAGGACAGGGTCAGCCCCAGCATTTT.

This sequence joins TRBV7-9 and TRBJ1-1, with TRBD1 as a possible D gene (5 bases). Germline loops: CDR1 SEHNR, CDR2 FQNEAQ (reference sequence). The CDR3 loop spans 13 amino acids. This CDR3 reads CAYFGAGDTEAFF. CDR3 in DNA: TGTGCATACTTCGGGGCGGGGGACACTGAAGCTTTCTTT.

CDR3 in amino acids: CASKPRDTGELFF. The CDR3 DNA sequence: TGTGCCAGCAAACCTCGGGACACCGGGGAGCTGTTTTTT. V usage is TRBV2 and J usage is TRBJ2-2, with D unresolved. The V end lost 7 bases, the J end lost 3 bases, and 9 bases lay between the germline ends. The CDR3 sequence is 13 residues long. CDR1 is SNHLY and CDR2 is FYNNEI in the germline V gene.

CDR3 protein: CASSVDGGPFDEQYF. CDR3 nucleotide sequence: TGTGCCAGCAGCGTAGATGGGGGCCCGTTTGACGAGCAGTACTTC. V and J are TRBV9 and TRBJ2-7; D may be TRBD1 (6 bases). The CDR3 is 15 amino acids. Trimming took 0 bases from V and 5 from J, leaving 15 bases between them. Germline V lookup: CDR1 SGDLS, CDR2 YYNGEE. The entire variable domain, with the rest obtained from reference TRBV9 and TRBJ2-7, is as follows: DSGVTQTPKHLITATGQRVTLRCSPRSGDLSVYWYQQSLDQGLQFLIQYYNGEERAKGNILERFSAQQFPDLHSELNLSSLELGDSALYFCASSVDGGPFDEQYFGPGTRLTVT.

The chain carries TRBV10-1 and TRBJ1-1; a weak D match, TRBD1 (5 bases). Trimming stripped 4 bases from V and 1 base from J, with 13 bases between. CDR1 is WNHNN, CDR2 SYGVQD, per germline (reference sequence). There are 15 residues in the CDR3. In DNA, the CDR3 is TGCGCCAGCAGTGTCTCGCGACAGCCGAACACTGAAGCTTTCTTT. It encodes CASSVSRQPNTEAFF.

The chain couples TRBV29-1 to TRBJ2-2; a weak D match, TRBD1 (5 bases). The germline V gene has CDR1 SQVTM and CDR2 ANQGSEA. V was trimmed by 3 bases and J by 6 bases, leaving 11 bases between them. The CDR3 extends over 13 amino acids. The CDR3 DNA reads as TGCAGCGTTGATAACAGGTTGGCCGGGGAGCTGTTTTTT. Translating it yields CSVDNRLAGELFF.

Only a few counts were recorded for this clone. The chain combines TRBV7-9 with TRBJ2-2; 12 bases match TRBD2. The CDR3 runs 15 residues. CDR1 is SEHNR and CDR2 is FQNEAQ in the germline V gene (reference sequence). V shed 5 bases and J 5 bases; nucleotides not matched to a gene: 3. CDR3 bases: TGTGCCAGCAGCCACACTAGCGGGAGGACCGGGGAGCTGTTTTTT. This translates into CASSHTSGRTGELFF.

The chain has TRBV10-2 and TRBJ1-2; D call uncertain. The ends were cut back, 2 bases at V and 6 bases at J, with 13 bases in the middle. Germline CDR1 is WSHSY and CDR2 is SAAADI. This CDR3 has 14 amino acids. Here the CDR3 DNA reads TGCGCCAGCAGTGAGAACTCTCTCGGTGATGGCTACACCTTC. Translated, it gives CASSENSLGDGYTF.

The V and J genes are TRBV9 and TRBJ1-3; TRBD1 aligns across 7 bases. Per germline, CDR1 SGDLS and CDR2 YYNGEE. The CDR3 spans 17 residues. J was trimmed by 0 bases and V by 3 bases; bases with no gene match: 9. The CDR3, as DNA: TGTGCCAGCAGCGCCTCCAGGGGGGTGAACTCTGGAAACACCATATATTTT. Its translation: CASSASRGVNSGNTIYF.

DNA of the CDR3: TGTGCCAGCAGCTCGCTGGATTCCGGGTGGGAGACCCAGTACTTC. It is translated as CASSSLDSGWETQYF. This rearrangement joins TRBV7-9 to TRBJ2-5; D not resolved. The V end lost 4 bases, the J end lost 5 bases, and 17 bases lay between the germline ends. Germline CDR1 and CDR2: SEHNR and FQNEAQ (reference sequence). The CDR3 consists of 15 residues.

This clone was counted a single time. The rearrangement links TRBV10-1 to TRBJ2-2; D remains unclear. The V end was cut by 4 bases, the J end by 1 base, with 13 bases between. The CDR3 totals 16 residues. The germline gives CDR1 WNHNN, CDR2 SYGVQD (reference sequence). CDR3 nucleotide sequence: TGCGCCAGCAGTGGATCCCCTACTTTGAACACCGGGGAGCTGTTTTTT. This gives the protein CASSGSPTLNTGELFF.

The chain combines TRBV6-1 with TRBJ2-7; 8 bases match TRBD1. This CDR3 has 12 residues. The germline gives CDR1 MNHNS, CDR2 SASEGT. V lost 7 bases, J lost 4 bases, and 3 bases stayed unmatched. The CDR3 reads CASTRGPYEQYF. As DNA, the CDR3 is TGTGCCAGCACCAGGGGGCCTTACGAGCAGTACTTC.

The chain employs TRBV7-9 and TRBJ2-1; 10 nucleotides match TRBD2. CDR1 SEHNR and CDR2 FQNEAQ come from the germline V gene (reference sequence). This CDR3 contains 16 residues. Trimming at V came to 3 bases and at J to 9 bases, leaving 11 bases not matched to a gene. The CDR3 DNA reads TGTGCCAGCAGCTTGTGGACTAGCGGATATACAAGTGAGCAGTTCTTC. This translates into CASSLWTSGYTSEQFF. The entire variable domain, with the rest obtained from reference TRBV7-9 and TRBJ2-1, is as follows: DTGVSQNPRHKITKRGQNVTFRCDPISEHNRLYWYRQTLGQGPEFLTYFQNEAQLEKSRLLSDRFSAERPKGSFSTLEIQRTEQGDSAMYLCASSLWTSGYTSEQFFGPGTRLTVL.

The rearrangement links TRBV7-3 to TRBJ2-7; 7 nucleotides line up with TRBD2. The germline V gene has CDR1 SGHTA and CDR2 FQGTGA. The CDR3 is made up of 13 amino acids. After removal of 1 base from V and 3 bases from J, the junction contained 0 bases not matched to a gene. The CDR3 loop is CASSLRGGYEQYF. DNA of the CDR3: TGTGCCAGCAGCTTAAGGGGGGGCTACGAGCAGTACTTC. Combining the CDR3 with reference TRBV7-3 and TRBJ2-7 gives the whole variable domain GAGVSQTPSNKVTEKGKYVELRCDPISGHTALYWYRQSLGQGPEFLIYFQGTGAADDSGLPNDRFFAVRPEGSVSTLKIQRTERGDSAVYLCASSLRGGYEQYFGPGTRLTVT.

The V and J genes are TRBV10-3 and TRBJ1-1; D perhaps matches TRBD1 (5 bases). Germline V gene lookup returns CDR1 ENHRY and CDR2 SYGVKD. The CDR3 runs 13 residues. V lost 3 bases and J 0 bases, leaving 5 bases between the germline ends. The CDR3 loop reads CAISDRVNTEAFF. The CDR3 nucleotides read TGTGCCATCAGTGACAGGGTGAACACTGAAGCTTTCTTT.

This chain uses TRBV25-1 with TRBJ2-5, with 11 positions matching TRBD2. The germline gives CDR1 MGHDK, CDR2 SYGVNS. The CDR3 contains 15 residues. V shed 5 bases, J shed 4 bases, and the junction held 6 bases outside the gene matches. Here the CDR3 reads CASSISGTSGETQYF. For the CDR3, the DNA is TGTGCCAGCAGTATTTCCGGGACTAGCGGAGAGACCCAGTACTTC.

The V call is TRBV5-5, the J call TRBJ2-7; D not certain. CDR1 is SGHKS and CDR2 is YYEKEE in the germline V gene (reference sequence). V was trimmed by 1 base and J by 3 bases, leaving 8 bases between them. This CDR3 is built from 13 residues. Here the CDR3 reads CASSLSRFYEQYF. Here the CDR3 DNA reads TGTGCCAGCAGCTTGTCGAGATTCTACGAGCAGTACTTC.

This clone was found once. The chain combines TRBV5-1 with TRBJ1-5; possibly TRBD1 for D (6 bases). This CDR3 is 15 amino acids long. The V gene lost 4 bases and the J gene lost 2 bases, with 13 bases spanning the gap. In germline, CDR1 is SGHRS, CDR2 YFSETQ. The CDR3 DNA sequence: TGCGCCAGCAGCCCCAGTGCAGGGGGCAATCAGCCCCAGCATTTT. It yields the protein CASSPSAGGNQPQHF.

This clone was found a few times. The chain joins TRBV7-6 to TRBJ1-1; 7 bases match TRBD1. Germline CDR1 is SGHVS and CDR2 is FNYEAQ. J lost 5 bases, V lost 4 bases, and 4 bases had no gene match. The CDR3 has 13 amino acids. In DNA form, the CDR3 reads TGTGCCAGCAGCTCGGGACAGCGTACTGAAGCTTTCTTT. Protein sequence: CASSSGQRTEAFF. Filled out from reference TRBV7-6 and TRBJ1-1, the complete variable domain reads GAGVSQSPRYKVTKRGQDVALRCDPISGHVSLYWYRQALGQGPEFLTYFNYEAQQDKSGLPNDRFSAERPEGSISTLTIQRTEQRDSAMYRCASSSGQRTEAFFGQGTRLTVV.

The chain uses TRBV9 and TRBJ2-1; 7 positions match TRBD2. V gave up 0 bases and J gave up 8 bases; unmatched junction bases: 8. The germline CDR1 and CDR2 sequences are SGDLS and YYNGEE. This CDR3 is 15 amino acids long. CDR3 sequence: CASSVGGRVGDEQFF. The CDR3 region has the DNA TGTGCCAGCAGCGTAGGAGGGAGGGTCGGGGATGAGCAGTTCTTC. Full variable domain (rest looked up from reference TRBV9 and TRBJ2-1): DSGVTQTPKHLITATGQRVTLRCSPRSGDLSVYWYQQSLDQGLQFLIQYYNGEERAKGNILERFSAQQFPDLHSELNLSSLELGDSALYFCASSVGGRVGDEQFFGPGTRLTVL.

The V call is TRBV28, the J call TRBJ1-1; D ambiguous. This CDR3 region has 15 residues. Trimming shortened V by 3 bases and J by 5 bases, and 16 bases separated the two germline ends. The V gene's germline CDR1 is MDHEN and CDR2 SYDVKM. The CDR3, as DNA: TGTGCCAGCAGTTTCCTAGGCTCCTCCTGGACTGAAGCTTTCTTT. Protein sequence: CASSFLGSSWTEAFF.

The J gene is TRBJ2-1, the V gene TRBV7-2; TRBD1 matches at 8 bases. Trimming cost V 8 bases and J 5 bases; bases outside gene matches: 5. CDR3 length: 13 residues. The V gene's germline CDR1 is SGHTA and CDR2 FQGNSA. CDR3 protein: CASRGQANNEQFF. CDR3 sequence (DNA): TGTGCCAGCCGGGGACAGGCTAACAATGAGCAGTTCTTC.

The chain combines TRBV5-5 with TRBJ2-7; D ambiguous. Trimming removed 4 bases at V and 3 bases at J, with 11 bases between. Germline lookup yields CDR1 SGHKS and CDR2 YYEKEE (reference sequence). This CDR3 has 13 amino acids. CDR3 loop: CASSAPPSYEQYF. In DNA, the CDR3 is TGTGCCAGCAGCGCCCCTCCGAGCTACGAGCAGTACTTC.